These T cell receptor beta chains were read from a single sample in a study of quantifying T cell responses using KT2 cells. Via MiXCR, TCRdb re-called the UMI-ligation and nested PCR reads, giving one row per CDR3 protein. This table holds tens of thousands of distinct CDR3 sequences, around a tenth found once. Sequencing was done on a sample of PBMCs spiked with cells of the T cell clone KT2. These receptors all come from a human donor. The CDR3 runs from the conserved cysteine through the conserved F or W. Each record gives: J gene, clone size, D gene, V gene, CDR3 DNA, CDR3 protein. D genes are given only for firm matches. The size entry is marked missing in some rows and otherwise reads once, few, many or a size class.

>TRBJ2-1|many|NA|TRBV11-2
TGTGCCAGCAGCTTAGGACGGATAAACTACAATGAGCAGTTCTTC
CASSLGRINYNEQFF
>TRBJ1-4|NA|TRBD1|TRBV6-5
TGTGCCAGCAGTCCACTGCAGGGGGAGGAAAAACTGTTTTTT
CASSPLQGEEKLFF
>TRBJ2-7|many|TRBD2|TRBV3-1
TGTGCCAGCAGCCAGGTGCGGGGGGAGCAGTACTTC
CASSQVRGEQYF
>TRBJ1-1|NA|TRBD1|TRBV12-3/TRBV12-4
TGTGCCAGCAGTTTGTTAGGGGGCAGGGATGCTTTCTTT
CASSLLGGRDAFF
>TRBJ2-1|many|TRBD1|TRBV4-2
TGTGCCAGCAGCCAAGATCTAGGGACAGGGGTCCCTTGGGAGCAGTTCTTC
CASSQDLGTGVPWEQFF
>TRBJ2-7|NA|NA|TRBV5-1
TGCGCCAGCAGCTTTTTGACAGACGGGACCTACGAGCAGTACTTC
CASSFLTDGTYEQYF
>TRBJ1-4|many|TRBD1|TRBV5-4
TGTGCCAGCAGCCATCGGACAGGGGCAACTAATGAAAAACTGTTTTTT
CASSHRTGATNEKLFF
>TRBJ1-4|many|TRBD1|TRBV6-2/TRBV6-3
TGTGCCAGCAGTAATAACTGGGGACAGCGCGCAACTAATGAAAAACTGTTTTTT
CASSNNWGQRATNEKLFF
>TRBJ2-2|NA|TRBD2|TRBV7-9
TGTGCCAGCAGTCGTGGACTAGCAGCCGGGGAGCTGTTTTTT
CASSRGLAAGELFF
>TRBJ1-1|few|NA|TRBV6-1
TGTGCCAGCTTGGGGGGGGCAGCTGTGAACACTGAAGCTTTCTTT
CASLGGAAVNTEAFF
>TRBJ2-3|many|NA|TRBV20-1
TGCAGTGCTAGGGCCCGGTGGGTAGATACGCAGTATTTT
CSARARWVDTQYF
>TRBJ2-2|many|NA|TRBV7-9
TGTGCCAGCAGCTTAAGTCTTCTACCGGATAACGGGGAGCTGTTTTTT
CASSLSLLPDNGELFF
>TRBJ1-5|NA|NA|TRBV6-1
TGTGCCAGCTCTCCAAAGGGTGATCAGCCCCAGCATTTT
CASSPKGDQPQHF
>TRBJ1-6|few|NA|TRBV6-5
TGTGCCAGCAGTGGAGGGAGTTCACCCCTCCACTTT
CASSGGSSPLHF
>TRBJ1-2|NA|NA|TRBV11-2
TGTGCCAGCAGCTTAGGGGCAGCTCATGGCTACACCTTC
CASSLGAAHGYTF
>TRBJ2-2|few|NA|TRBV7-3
TGTGCCAGCAGCATCCCGGGCACCGGGGAGCTGTTTTTT
CASSIPGTGELFF
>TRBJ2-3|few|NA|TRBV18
TGTGCCAGCTCTGGAGGGACAACAGATACGCAGTATTTT
CASSGGTTDTQYF
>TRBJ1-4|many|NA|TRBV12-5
TGTGCTAGTGGCCACCCCCGGGACAAACCAACTAATGAAAAACTGTTTTTT
CASGHPRDKPTNEKLFF
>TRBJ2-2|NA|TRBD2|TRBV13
TGTGCCAGCAGCGCGACTAGCGGGAGTATATCCGGGGAGCTGTTTTTT
CASSATSGSISGELFF
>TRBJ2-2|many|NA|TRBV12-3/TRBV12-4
TGTGCCAGCAGTTTAGGAAGGCAGGGGGGAACCGGGGAGCTGTTTTTT
CASSLGRQGGTGELFF
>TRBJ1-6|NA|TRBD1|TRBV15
TGTGCCACCAGCCGGGACAGGGGGTTAGGGAATTCACCCCTCCACTTT
CATSRDRGLGNSPLHF
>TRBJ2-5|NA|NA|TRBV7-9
TGTGCCAGCAGCTACCGAGAGACCCAGTACTTC
CASSYRETQYF
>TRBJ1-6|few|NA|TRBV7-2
TGTGCCAGCAGCCCAGGGACAAACTATAATTCACCCCTCCACTTT
CASSPGTNYNSPLHF
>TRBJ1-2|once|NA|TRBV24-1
TGTGCCACCAGTGCCCCCGGCCAAGGGACGGGCTACAACTTC
CATSAPGQGTGYNF
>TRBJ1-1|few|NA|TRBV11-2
TGTGCCAGCGGTCGAGGGGCGAGCACTGAAGCTTTCTTT
CASGRGASTEAFF
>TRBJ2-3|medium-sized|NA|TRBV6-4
TGTGCCAGCAGTTCTCATGGGGAGGATACGCAGTATTTT
CASSSHGEDTQYF
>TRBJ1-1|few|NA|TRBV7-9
TGTGCCAGCAGGAAGGAAATGAACACTGAAGCTTTCTTT
CASRKEMNTEAFF